This T cell receptor (beta chain) is from a study of response to subunit inactivated influenza vaccine. Study-wide points: Authors suggested seasonal influenza vaccinations each recruit few new T cells.

TCRdb re-called the RT-PCR reads with MiXCR, one entry per CDR3 protein. The sample holds about 700,000 distinct CDR3 sequences; approximately 14% are singletons and the top ten take roughly 10%. Concerning this clonotype itself: The antigen remains unidentified.

Germline loops: CDR1 ENHRY, CDR2 SYGVKD. V lost 6 bases to trimming and J lost 4 bases; unmatched junction nucleotides: 10. The CDR3 length is 16 residues. The chain uses TRBV10-3 and TRBJ2-3; 10 bases line up with TRBD2. The sequence was obtained from a man aged 45 to 65 who received an inactivated influenza vaccine. This specimen was PBMCs from blood, taken 11 to 12 days after vaccination. The chain's CDR3 is CAIRLAGVGGADTQYF. CDR3 bases: TGTGCCATCAGGCTAGCGGGAGTGGGGGGCGCAGATACGCAGTATTTT.